One sample yielded the 25 T cell receptor beta chains listed below, sequenced in a study of T cells in Graves' hyperthyroidism and ophthalmopathy. TCR beta CDR3 region amplification was performed from RNA transcripts. The HTBI primer set served for first-round RT-PCR of the TCR CDR3. In TCRdb, the multiplex PCR reads were re-called with MiXCR into one record per CDR3 protein. This table has hundreds of thousands of distinct CDR3 sequences, 13% to 15% appearing once. Sequences were obtained from blood. The receptors derive from a woman aged 18-29 years with Graves' hyperthyroidism.

This rearrangement joins TRBV14 to TRBJ2-7; the D is unclear. With 0 bases removed from V and 7 bases from J, the gap between germline ends came to 7 bases. This CDR3 has 12 residues. Germline lookup yields CDR1 SGHDN and CDR2 FVKESK. CDR3: CASSQDYREQYF. For the CDR3, the DNA is TGTGCCAGCAGCCAAGATTACCGGGAGCAGTACTTC.

V gene TRBV9 combines with J gene TRBJ2-2; D uncertain. The V gene lost 2 bases and the J gene lost 6 bases, with 5 bases spanning the gap. The CDR3 is 12 residues long. The germline CDR1 and CDR2 sequences are SGDLS and YYNGEE. For the CDR3, the DNA is TGTGCCAGCAGCGTGCTGCCCGGGGAGCTGTTTTTT. Protein sequence: CASSVLPGELFF.

This CDR3 reads CASSLARPSGRALEITNEQFF. The CDR3 coding sequence is TGTGCCAGCAGCTTAGCGCGTCCTAGCGGGAGGGCGCTGGAAATAACGAATGAGCAGTTCTTC. V usage is TRBV7-8 and J usage is TRBJ2-1; 12 bases align to TRBD2. The V gene end was trimmed by 0 bases and the J gene end by 7 bases; junction bases not matched to a gene: 19. This CDR3 contains 21 residues. Per germline, CDR1 SGHVS and CDR2 FQNEAQ.

About this clonotype itself: With a much larger clone just one base away, this may be a read error. The J gene is TRBJ1-1, the V gene TRBV2, with D tentatively TRBD1 (6 bases). The CDR3 totals 15 residues. Germline V CDR1 and CDR2: SNHLY, FYNNEI. V shed 11 bases and J shed 6 bases, with 25 bases lying between them. The CDR3 sequence: CAGTAARGSGSEAFF. CDR3 nucleotides: TGTGCCGGGACTGCGGCAAGGGGGTCGGGCTCTGAAGCTTTCTTT.

This clonotype was detected ten times or more. The chain joins TRBV11-2 to TRBJ1-1; 10 nucleotides agree with TRBD1. V gave up 5 bases and J gave up 5 bases; unmatched junction bases: 11. Germline V gives CDR1 SGHAT, CDR2 FQNNGV. There are 16 residues in the CDR3. The CDR3: CASSNQFRDRGTEAFF. The CDR3 coding sequence is TGTGCCAGCAGCAATCAATTCCGGGACAGGGGAACTGAAGCTTTCTTT.

The rearrangement links TRBV12-3 or TRBV12-4 to TRBJ2-7; D not certain. This CDR3 region has 12 residues. Trimming took off 8 bases at V and 2 bases at J, with 10 bases between the two ends. CDR3 bases: TGTGCCAGCGCGGAGCAAACCTACGAGCAGTACTTC. Translated: CASAEQTYEQYF.

V gene TRBV6-1 combines with J gene TRBJ2-1; 12 bases align to TRBD2. CDR3 length: 17 residues. The ends lost 7 bases at V and 0 bases at J; junction bases unmatched: 7. Germline V gene sequence: CDR1 MNHNS, CDR2 SASEGT. Here the CDR3 DNA reads TGTGCCAGCACACCGCTAGCGGGAGGGAGCTCCTACAATGAGCAGTTCTTC. This codes for CASTPLAGGSSYNEQFF.

The table lists this clonotype with many counts. The chain uses TRBV2 and TRBJ1-4; unclear D gene. CDR1 and CDR2 from the germline V gene are SNHLY and FYNNEI. CDR3 size: 14 residues. Trimming stripped 4 bases from V and 4 bases from J, with 10 bases between. The DNA for the CDR3 is TGTGCCAGCAGTGTCCGGCAGGTTAATGAAAAACTGTTTTTT. This sequence encodes CASSVRQVNEKLFF. The full variable domain, completed using reference TRBV2 and TRBJ1-4, is EPEVTQTPSHQVTQMGQEVILRCVPISNHLYFYWYRQILGQKVEFLVSFYNNEISEKSEIFDDQFSVERPDGSNFTLKIRSTKLEDSAMYFCASSVRQVNEKLFFGSGTQLSVL.

This clonotype was recorded at least ten times. The CDR3 reads CASSQVAGVTDTQYF. CDR3 DNA: TGTGCCAGCAGCCAAGTAGCGGGGGTCACAGATACGCAGTATTTT. The genes are TRBV3-1 and TRBJ2-3; the match to TRBD2 covers 9 bases. The CDR3 totals 15 residues. V gave up 1 base and J gave up 2 bases; unmatched junction bases: 1. The germline V gene encodes CDR1 LGHDT and CDR2 YNNKEL (reference sequence).

This clonotype was counted only a few times. This chain connects TRBV7-6 to TRBJ2-7; a weak D match, TRBD2 (6 bases). CDR3 length: 14 amino acids. Germline V gene data show CDR1 as SGHVS and CDR2 as FNYEAQ. Deletions cut 5 bases from V and 7 bases from J, with 18 bases between. CDR3 residues: CASSPSPGVEEQYF. The DNA of the CDR3 is TGTGCCAGCAGCCCCTCGCCGGGAGTGGAGGAGCAGTACTTC.

At least ten counts were recorded for this clonotype. The rearrangement joins TRBV15 to TRBJ2-3, with 7 nucleotides matching TRBD2. V lost 6 bases and J lost 2; bases outside the gene matches: 8. The CDR3 consists of 15 residues. The germline V gene encodes CDR1 LNHNV and CDR2 YYDKDF (reference sequence). CDR3 coding DNA: TGTGCCACCAGGGAGCGGGGCTACTCCACAGATACGCAGTATTTT. It yields the protein CATRERGYSTDTQYF.

V gene TRBV11-3 combines with J gene TRBJ2-1, with TRBD2 matching over 7 bases. This CDR3 region has 17 residues. Germline lookup yields CDR1 SGHNT and CDR2 YENEEA. The J segment lost 0 bases and the V segment lost 5 bases, leaving 10 bases of the junction unmatched. The CDR3 loop is CASSLGRGGRSYNEQFF. CDR3 nucleotide sequence: TGTGCCAGCAGCCTAGGGAGGGGTGGACGCTCCTACAATGAGCAGTTCTTC.

The rearrangement uses TRBV4-3 and TRBJ1-2; the match to TRBD1 covers 9 bases. This CDR3 region has 15 residues. Germline V CDR1 and CDR2: LGHNA, YSLEER. The trim removed 0 bases at V and 3 bases at J, leaving 2 bases unmatched. The CDR3 spells CASSQDRDRDYGYTF. For the CDR3, the DNA is TGCGCCAGCAGCCAAGACCGGGACAGGGACTATGGCTACACCTTC.

The J gene is TRBJ2-7, the V gene TRBV19; D ambiguous. Trimming shortened V by 0 bases and J by 3 bases, and 12 bases separated the two germline ends. Germline CDR1 LNHDA, CDR2 SQIVND (reference sequence). This CDR3 is 15 amino acids long. The CDR3 protein is CASSIDRTARYEQYF. In DNA form, the CDR3 reads TGTGCCAGTAGTATAGATCGAACTGCCCGCTACGAGCAGTACTTC.

This clonotype showed up many times. J is TRBJ2-1 and V is TRBV27, with 8 positions matching TRBD1. Looked up from germline, CDR1 is MNHEY and CDR2 is SMNVEV (reference sequence). The CDR3 runs 15 residues. With 8 bases clipped from V and 8 bases from J, the junction kept 14 bases outside the gene matches. The CDR3 DNA follows: TGTGCCAGCGGACGCGGACAGGGCAGTGGGCATGAGCAGTTCTTC. Encoded protein: CASGRGQGSGHEQFF.

This clonotype was observed many times. The genes are TRBV30 and TRBJ1-1, with D unclear. Trimming removed 3 bases from V and 0 bases from J, with 14 bases in between. Germline CDR1 GTSNPN, CDR2 SVGIG (reference sequence). This CDR3 contains 15 residues. This chain's CDR3 is CAWSVVGGLNTEAFF. CDR3 sequence (DNA): TGTGCCTGGAGCGTCGTTGGAGGGTTGAACACTGAAGCTTTCTTT.

The gene calls are TRBV6-2 or TRBV6-3 and TRBJ2-2; D might be TRBD1 (7 bases). Germline V CDR1 and CDR2: MNHEY, SVGEGT. The V end was cut by 5 bases, the J end by 6 bases, with 13 bases between. The length of the CDR3 is 14 residues. CDR3 loop: CASSPQGGAGELFF. The CDR3 nucleotides are TGTGCCAGCAGTCCCCAGGGGGGCGCCGGGGAGCTGTTTTTT.

This clonotype has at least ten counts. This chain links TRBV6-5 with TRBJ2-7; perhaps TRBD2 as D (6 bases). The CDR3 covers 15 residues. Per germline, CDR1 MNHEY and CDR2 SVGAGI. V was shortened by 0 bases and J by 4 bases, with 13 bases between the two germline ends. The CDR3 reads CASSYSERAGYEQYF. As DNA, the CDR3 is TGTGCCAGCAGTTACTCCGAGCGGGCCGGTTACGAGCAGTACTTC.

This clonotype appeared many times. The chain links TRBV14 to TRBJ2-1; 11 nucleotides agree with TRBD2. The germline CDR1 and CDR2 sequences are SGHDN and FVKESK. J gave up 5 bases and V 4 bases, and 4 bases lay outside the gene matches. The CDR3 contains 15 residues. CDR3 in DNA: TGTGCCAGCAGCCGATCGACTAGCGGGAACAATGAGCAGTTCTTC. This gives the protein CASSRSTSGNNEQFF.

The sample holds many counts of this clonotype. The chain has TRBV6-2 or TRBV6-3 and TRBJ2-5; TRBD2 aligns across 9 bases. Germline V lookup: CDR1 MNHEY, CDR2 SVGEGT. The CDR3 length is 16 residues. V was clipped by 6 bases and J by 9 bases; unmatched bases: 17. Here the CDR3 reads CASSLGWLAGQGSQYF. CDR3 in DNA: TGTGCCAGCAGCCTAGGGTGGCTAGCGGGACAAGGGTCCCAGTACTTC.

At least ten counts were recorded for this clonotype. The genes are TRBV18 and TRBJ1-2; D not certain. The CDR3 has 15 residues. Germline CDR1 and CDR2: KGHSH and LQKENI. V lost 3 bases to trimming and J lost 1 base, with 12 bases between them. The CDR3 bases are TGTGCCAGCTCACCTTTCGAAGCCGGTAACTATGGCTACACCTTC. Protein product: CASSPFEAGNYGYTF.

This clonotype was found many times. This chain uses TRBV5-1 with TRBJ1-1; TRBD1 aligns across 8 bases. Germline loops: CDR1 SGHRS, CDR2 YFSETQ. Trimming at V came to 0 bases and at J to 0 bases, leaving 10 bases not matched to a gene. This CDR3 is built from 18 residues. The CDR3 spells CASSLGWTGSFMNTEAFF. CDR3 sequence (DNA): TGCGCCAGCAGCTTGGGTTGGACAGGGAGTTTTATGAACACTGAAGCTTTCTTT.

This chain links TRBV2 with TRBJ2-7, with 8 bases matching TRBD2. This CDR3 is built from 16 residues. V dropped 6 bases and J dropped 6; count of bases not matched to a gene: 16. CDR1 and CDR2 (germline): SNHLY, FYNNEI. This CDR3 reads CASSPPGGGLGREQYF. In DNA form, the CDR3 reads TGTGCCAGCAGCCCCCCCGGGGGGGGGCTAGGCCGCGAGCAGTACTTC.

This clonotype has a handful of counts. The chain joins TRBV6-1 to TRBJ1-2; no firm D call. V was shortened by 5 bases and J by 5 bases, with 27 bases between the two germline ends. The V gene's germline CDR1 is MNHNS and CDR2 SASEGT. This CDR3 is 18 amino acids long. The CDR3 coding sequence is TGTGCCAGCAGTCCAGGAAGGGTACCCACAGCACGTCGTTATGGCTACACCTTC. This gives the protein CASSPGRVPTARRYGYTF.

There are a few counts of this clonotype. The CDR3 loop reads CSARKLGQPQHF. The CDR3 DNA reads TGCAGTGCTAGAAAGCTGGGTCAGCCCCAGCATTTT. The rearrangement links TRBV20-1 to TRBJ1-5; D is unresolved. This CDR3 comprises 12 residues. Germline lookup yields CDR1 DFQATT and CDR2 SNEGSKA (reference sequence). Trimming stripped 2 bases from V and 6 bases from J, with 8 bases between.